The rows below give T cell receptor beta chains drawn from one sample of a study of Graves' ophthalmopathy and Graves' hyperthyroidism. One entry per CDR3 protein results from TCRdb running MiXCR on the multiplex PCR reads. The profile covers around 1,000,000 distinct CDR3 sequences, with approximately 35% appearing a single time and around 10% taken by the ten largest. Specimen: peripheral blood or thyroid tissue (not recorded which). Receptors originate from an adult man with Graves' hyperthyroidism. CDR3s include the opening cysteine and the closing phenylalanine or tryptophan. D genes are given only for firm matches. Expanded clones are given a class, and other clones once, few, many or no size at all.

abundance	v_gene	d_gene	j_gene	CDR3nt	CDR3aa
-	TRBV6-1	-	TRBJ1-4	TGTGCCAGCAGTCCGAAACTGCTTCGCCGGGGGGATAATGAAAAACTGTTTTTT	CASSPKLLRRGDNEKLFF
many	TRBV10-3	TRBD1	TRBJ2-3	TGTGCCATAACAGGGGGCCGCACAGATACGCAGTATTTT	CAITGGRTDTQYF
many	TRBV20-1	-	TRBJ1-1	TGCAGTGCTGACCCTTCTCGGGGGGAGGGCACTGAAGCTTTCTTT	CSADPSRGEGTEAFF
-	TRBV9	-	TRBJ1-2	TGTGCCAGCAGCGTATATGGGGCTAGCGGCTACACCTTC	CASSVYGASGYTF
many	TRBV12-3/TRBV12-4	-	TRBJ1-5	TGTGCCAGCGGGTTTGGGGCTACTCAGCCCCAGCATTTT	CASGFGATQPQHF
few	TRBV7-8	-	TRBJ1-5	TGTGCCAGCAGCTTAGAGGAGTTTCAGCCCCAGCATTTT	CASSLEEFQPQHF
many	TRBV2	-	TRBJ1-5	TGTGCCAGCAGTGAAGGCGAGGGTTCTCAGCCCCAGCATTTT	CASSEGEGSQPQHF
many	TRBV5-6	-	TRBJ1-2	TGTGCCAGCAGCTCGGACGGCTATGGCTACACCTTC	CASSSDGYGYTF
many	TRBV6-2/TRBV6-3	-	TRBJ2-7	TGTGCCAGCAGTACCTTTGGGGGCCAGTCCTACGAGCAGTACTTC	CASSTFGGQSYEQYF
-	TRBV5-1	TRBD2	TRBJ2-7	TGCGCCAGCAGCTTTATCCCGGGGGGGGGCGCCGAGCAGTACTTC	CASSFIPGGGAEQYF
few	TRBV27	-	TRBJ2-5	TGTGCCAGCGCTGGGGGATACCAAGAGACCCAGTACTTC	CASAGGYQETQYF
-	TRBV7-9	TRBD1	TRBJ1-1	TGTGCCAGCAGCTTACAGGGGGGCGGGAACACTGAAGCTTTCTTT	CASSLQGGGNTEAFF
-	TRBV5-4	TRBD2	TRBJ2-5	TGCGCCAGCAGCCAAGTAGGACTAGCGGCCCATGAGACCCAGTACTTC	CASSQVGLAAHETQYF